This T cell receptor beta chain was profiled in a study of CD8 T cells in ankylosing spondylitis. Findings of the study overall: There was reportedly significant enrichment of clones that were disease-linked in matched ankylosing spondylitis synovial fluid. Peripheral blood held disease-linked clones only at relatively low frequency, and these were CD8+. What seemed typical of ankylosing spondylitis blood was a TCR beta motif built from several highly homologous variants.

In germline, CDR1 is SGHVS, CDR2 FQNEAQ. Trimming stripped 1 base from V and 5 bases from J, with 12 bases between. The length of the CDR3 is 15 residues. This clonotype was seen repeatedly, ten times or more. Its antigen is unknown. The authors made TCR beta libraries by quantitative 5'-RACE with molecular barcodes. TCRdb recomputed calls from the 5' RACE reads with MiXCR, one row per CDR3 protein. The sample lists roughly 120,000 distinct CDR3 sequences; roughly 6.6% were seen once. Sequencing used blood, either unsorted or a sorted T cell fraction (not recorded which). This receptor was obtained from a male donor with ankylosing spondylitis or in good health (not recorded which). The chain joins TRBV7-8 to TRBJ2-1; maybe TRBD2 (5 bases). The DNA of the CDR3 is TGTGCCAGCAGCTTAGGAGGGCTTGTCCACAATGAGCAGTTCTTC. Translating gives CASSLGGLVHNEQFF.